A few counts support the clone carrying this T cell receptor beta chain. The data were obtained in a study of blood T cell repertoires in COVID-19. TCRdb's table, derived via immunoSEQ multiplex PCR, lists solely in-frame clones and lacks some. The sample records approximately 180,000 clones, roughly four fifths being singletons. V was pared by 2 bases and J by 7 bases, with 8 bases between. Germline-derived CDR1 and CDR2 are MDHEN and SYDVKM. CDR3 size: 12 residues. The chain combines TRBV28 with TRBJ1-1, with D possibly matching TRBD1 (5 bases). Sample: peripheral blood. The receptor comes from an elderly woman with COVID-19, enrolled during active disease. The CDR3 region has the DNA TGTGCCAGCAGTTTAAGGGGAATTGAAGCTTTCTTT. This sequence encodes CASSLRGIEAFF.